The rows below give T cell receptor beta chains drawn from one sample of a study of cytomegalovirus exposure and HLA in healthy donors. TCRdb keeps only in-frame clones here, not all; method: immunoSEQ multiplex PCR. The repertoire consists of some 130,000 clones, with about 80% occurring once and the leading ten covering 25% to 30%. Sequenced sample: PBMCs. The source is a man younger than 40 in good health and CMV-seropositive. The CDR3 runs from the conserved cysteine through the conserved F or W. The D gene is left open where the match is weak. Expanded clones get a size class; other rows say once, few or many, or leave the size out.

TRBD1,15,TRBJ2-3,once,TRBV7-7,TGTGCCAGCAGCCCCACAGGGGGCGAAGCAGATACGCAGTATTTT,CASSPTGGEADTQYF
NA,13,TRBJ1-4,NA,TRBV30,TGTGCCTGGAGTGTAAGGGGCGCGGGGGAACTGTTTTTT,CAWSVRGAGELFF
TRBD2,13,TRBJ2-1,NA,TRBV6-4,TGTGCCAGCGGGACTAGCGGGAGAAATGAGCAGTTCTTC,CASGTSGRNEQFF
TRBD1,12,TRBJ1-2,NA,TRBV5-4,TGTGCCAGCAGCTGGGACAGGGCTGGCTACACCTTC,CASSWDRAGYTF
NA,13,TRBJ1-5,many,TRBV4-2,TGTGCCAGCAGCCAAGATCGGGGGCAGCCCCAGCATTTT,CASSQDRGQPQHF
NA,13,TRBJ1-1,NA,TRBV7-3,TGTGCCAGCAGCTCAACGGGTGTGGAGAAAGCTTTCTTT,CASSSTGVEKAFF
TRBD2,13,TRBJ2-7,NA,TRBV30,TGTGCCTGGAGTCTGAGTATAGCGGGAGATCAGTACTTC,CAWSLSIAGDQYF
NA,19,TRBJ1-1,NA,TRBV11-2,TGTGCCAGCAGCTACGCCGGAGGGAAAGCCCCTGTTTATAACACTGAAGCTTTCTTT,CASSYAGGKAPVYNTEAFF
NA,14,TRBJ2-7,NA,TRBV10-3,TGTGCCATCCAAAAAGGGGGGGTTCTCTACGAGCAGTACTTC,CAIQKGGVLYEQYF
TRBD2,15,TRBJ2-1,NA,TRBV2,TGTGCCAGCACCCAACTAGCGGGGGTTAGCGATGAGCAGTTCTTC,CASTQLAGVSDEQFF
NA,13,TRBJ2-3,few,TRBV2,TGTGCCAGCAGTCGCCTTCAGACAGATACGCAGTATTTT,CASSRLQTDTQYF
TRBD1,18,TRBJ2-5,NA,TRBV7-3,TGTGCCAGCAGCCTTCTGGGACAGGGTGTCCTGCGCCAAGAGACCCAGTACTTC,CASSLLGQGVLRQETQYF
NA,13,TRBJ2-7,NA,TRBV18,TGTGCCAGCTCACCAGGCACACCCTACGAGCAGTACTTC,CASSPGTPYEQYF
NA,15,TRBJ2-7,NA,TRBV10-1,TGCGCCAGCAGTGAGTCGGCGGCTCCTACCTACGAGCAGTACTTC,CASSESAAPTYEQYF
TRBD1,17,TRBJ2-7,many,TRBV5-6,TGTGCCAGCAGCTTGCAATTCTCGGACAGGGGGTCCTACGAGCAGTACTTC,CASSLQFSDRGSYEQYF
NA,14,TRBJ1-6,NA,TRBV7-2,TGTGCCAGCAGCTACAGGGAGGGGAATTCACCCCTCCACTTT,CASSYREGNSPLHF
NA,14,TRBJ2-3,NA,TRBV2,TGTGCCAGCAGTGAAGGGGGGGTAACAGATACGCAGTATTTT,CASSEGGVTDTQYF